These T cell receptor beta chains were read from a single sample in a study of blood T cell repertoires in COVID-19. This table comes from immunoSEQ multiplex PCR, and its TCRdb copy is limited to in-frame clones, with some not included. The sample holds 250,000 or so clones, approximately 91% seen once. The sequenced material came from peripheral blood. The source is a woman aged 40-49 years who had recovered from COVID-19. CDR3s include the opening cysteine and the closing phenylalanine or tryptophan. Each record gives: V gene, J gene, D gene, clone size, CDR3 DNA, CDR3 protein. A D gene is named only where the DNA matches it firmly. Not all rows give a size; the values are once, few, many and, for expanded clones, a class.

V: TRBV28; J: TRBJ2-1; D: .; size: .; DNA: TGTGCCAGCATCTCCGGGACAGTTGATTTCGGGGGCAATGAGCAGTTCTTC; CDR3: CASISGTVDFGGNEQFF
V: TRBV6-5; J: TRBJ2-2; D: TRBD2; size: few; DNA: TGTGCCAGCAGCAACGGGGCGGGAGCGGGCGGGGAGCTGTTTTTT; CDR3: CASSNGAGAGGELFF
V: TRBV12-5; J: TRBJ2-3; D: TRBD2; size: .; DNA: TGTGCTAGTGGTTTGGTTACTAGCGGGAGGTTAGATACGCAGTATTTT; CDR3: CASGLVTSGRLDTQYF
V: TRBV5-1; J: TRBJ2-5; D: .; size: .; DNA: TGCGCCAGCAGCTTGAGTGACGGGAGCACAGAGACCCAGTACTTC; CDR3: CASSLSDGSTETQYF
V: TRBV11-2; J: TRBJ1-4; D: .; size: .; DNA: TGTGCCAGCAGCTTAGGGGCGCTGGACATTAATGAAAAACTGTTTTTT; CDR3: CASSLGALDINEKLFF
V: TRBV18; J: TRBJ1-5; D: TRBD1; size: once; DNA: TGTGCCAGCTCCGCCCCTGGACAGGGAAGCAATCAGCCCCAGCATTTT; CDR3: CASSAPGQGSNQPQHF
V: TRBV27; J: TRBJ2-1; D: .; size: .; DNA: TGTGCCAGCAGTTCCCCTGCCAGGGCCTCCTACAATGAGCAGTTCTTC; CDR3: CASSSPARASYNEQFF
V: TRBV3-1/TRBV3-2; J: TRBJ1-3; D: .; size: few; DNA: TGTGCCAGCAGCCAACACCAGGACTCTGGAAACACCATATATTTT; CDR3: CASSQHQDSGNTIYF
V: TRBV5-4; J: TRBJ2-7; D: TRBD2; size: .; DNA: TGTGCCAGCAGCCCAGGGACTAGCGGGAGCTCCTACGAGCAGTACTTC; CDR3: CASSPGTSGSSYEQYF
V: TRBV18; J: TRBJ2-7; D: TRBD2; size: .; DNA: TGTGCCAGCTCACCCGGGACTAGCGGGAGAGGCGAGCAGTACTTC; CDR3: CASSPGTSGRGEQYF
V: TRBV7-3; J: TRBJ2-1; D: .; size: .; DNA: TGTGCCAGCAGCTTTGCGGGATCGGCGCATGAGCAGTTCTTC; CDR3: CASSFAGSAHEQFF
V: TRBV9; J: TRBJ2-3; D: TRBD2; size: few; DNA: TGTGCCAGCAGCGCAGCGGGAGCTAGCACAGATACGCAGTATTTT; CDR3: CASSAAGASTDTQYF
V: TRBV29-1; J: TRBJ2-1; D: TRBD2; size: .; DNA: TGCAGCGTTCTGAAGACTAGCGGGAGCAATGAGCAGTTCTTC; CDR3: CSVLKTSGSNEQFF
V: TRBV5-1; J: TRBJ1-1; D: .; size: .; DNA: TGCGCCAGCAGCTTGGTTAGGGGGACGGTGAACACTGAAGCTTTCTTT; CDR3: CASSLVRGTVNTEAFF
V: TRBV19; J: TRBJ2-1; D: TRBD1; size: .; DNA: TGTGCCAGTAGCGATCCGGGACAGAGCTTCTACAATGAGCAGTTCTTC; CDR3: CASSDPGQSFYNEQFF
V: TRBV5-1; J: TRBJ2-1; D: TRBD2; size: .; DNA: TGCGCCAGCAGCTTCAATCTAGCGGGAAGCAATGAGCAGTTCTTC; CDR3: CASSFNLAGSNEQFF
V: TRBV11-2; J: TRBJ1-2; D: .; size: .; DNA: TGTGCCAGCAGCTCGGGGGGGAACTATGGCTACACCTTC; CDR3: CASSSGGNYGYTF
V: TRBV11-3; J: TRBJ1-1; D: .; size: .; DNA: TGTGCCAGCAGCTTAGAGACGGGAACGAACACTGAAGCTTTCTTT; CDR3: CASSLETGTNTEAFF
V: TRBV7-5; J: TRBJ2-5; D: .; size: .; DNA: TGTGTCAGAAGCTTCCGGGACAGGGGGCCAGAGACCCAGTACTTC; CDR3: CVRSFRDRGPETQYF
V: TRBV7-9; J: TRBJ2-5; D: TRBD1; size: .; DNA: TGTGCCAGCAGCAAGACAGGGCAAGAGACCCAGTACTTC; CDR3: CASSKTGQETQYF
V: TRBV30; J: TRBJ1-5; D: .; size: .; DNA: TGTGCCTGGAGTGAGGGTCGGGGGTATCAGCCCCAGCATTTT; CDR3: CAWSEGRGYQPQHF
V: TRBV5-5; J: TRBJ1-2; D: .; size: .; DNA: TGTGCCAGCAGCCTCGTCGAGAACTATGGCTACACCTTC; CDR3: CASSLVENYGYTF
V: TRBV25-1; J: TRBJ1-4; D: TRBD1; size: .; DNA: TGTGCCAGCAGTGCGGACAGGGTGGGACCGCCGAGTGAAAAACTGTTTTTT; CDR3: CASSADRVGPPSEKLFF
V: TRBV5-4; J: TRBJ1-6; D: TRBD1; size: .; DNA: TGTGCCAGCAGTACGGCAGACAGGGGAAATTCACCCCTCCACTTT; CDR3: CASSTADRGNSPLHF
V: TRBV18; J: TRBJ2-7; D: .; size: .; DNA: TGTGCCAGCTCCCCTGCCCCAGGGGATACCCACGAGCAGTACTTC; CDR3: CASSPAPGDTHEQYF
V: TRBV19; J: TRBJ1-5; D: .; size: .; DNA: TGTGCCAGTAGTACCTTACAGGGAGATCAGCCCCAGCATTTT; CDR3: CASSTLQGDQPQHF
V: TRBV9; J: TRBJ2-1; D: .; size: .; DNA: TGTGCCAGCAGCGTAGAGGGAGGGGGAGCGACGCCACGATACAATGAGCAGTTCTTC; CDR3: CASSVEGGGATPRYNEQFF
V: TRBV19; J: TRBJ1-4; D: .; size: .; DNA: TGTGCCAGTACCCCGGGAATGCCGATCCTGTTTTTT; CDR3: CASTPGMPILFF
V: TRBV28; J: TRBJ2-1; D: .; size: .; DNA: TGTGCCAGCAGTGCCACAGGGGGAGGGGGCTACAATGAGCAGTTCTTC; CDR3: CASSATGGGGYNEQFF
V: TRBV30; J: TRBJ1-2; D: TRBD1; size: once; DNA: TGTGCCGGGGGCCCGCCAGGGGGCGTTGGCTATGGCTACACCTTC; CDR3: CAGGPPGGVGYGYTF
V: TRBV18; J: TRBJ2-1; D: .; size: .; DNA: TGTGCCAGCTCACCACCCACCTACAATGAGCAGTTCTTC; CDR3: CASSPPTYNEQFF
V: TRBV18; J: TRBJ1-6; D: .; size: .; DNA: TGTGCCAGCTCACCCCAACAGGGCTCCTCCTATAATTCACCCCTCCACTTT; CDR3: CASSPQQGSSYNSPLHF
V: TRBV19; J: TRBJ1-4; D: .; size: .; DNA: TGTGCCAGTAGACAATATGAAAAACTGTTTTTT; CDR3: CASRQYEKLFF
V: TRBV11-3; J: TRBJ2-5; D: TRBD1; size: .; DNA: TGTGCCAGCAGCCGAGGACAGGGGGTCTTCGGTGAGACCCAGTACTTC; CDR3: CASSRGQGVFGETQYF
V: TRBV5-4; J: TRBJ1-1; D: .; size: once; DNA: TGTGCCAGCAGCTTGACACGAACGAACACTGAAGCTTTCTTT; CDR3: CASSLTRTNTEAFF
V: TRBV5-1; J: TRBJ2-6; D: .; size: .; DNA: TGCGCCAGCAGCCTCGGTGGCAGGGACGTCCTGACTTTC; CDR3: CASSLGGRDVLTF
V: TRBV6-4; J: TRBJ2-6; D: .; size: .; DNA: TGTGCCAGCAGTATAGATGGGGGCGCCGGGGCCAACGTCCTGACTTTC; CDR3: CASSIDGGAGANVLTF
V: TRBV5-4; J: TRBJ1-5; D: .; size: .; DNA: TGTGCCAGCAGCCCCGGGTTAAATCAGCCCCAGCATTTT; CDR3: CASSPGLNQPQHF
V: TRBV19; J: TRBJ1-6; D: TRBD1; size: .; DNA: TGTGCCAGTAGTAACTTCCAGGGGGCCGGATCACCCCTCCACTTT; CDR3: CASSNFQGAGSPLHF
V: TRBV3-1/TRBV3-2; J: TRBJ2-2; D: .; size: .; DNA: TGTGCCAGCAGCCAAGTTGGCGGGAACACCGGGGAGCTGTTTTTT; CDR3: CASSQVGGNTGELFF
V: TRBV28; J: TRBJ1-4; D: .; size: .; DNA: TGTGCCAGCAGCCCCCAGGGCCACGTGTCGACTAATGAAAAACTGTTTTTT; CDR3: CASSPQGHVSTNEKLFF
V: TRBV9; J: TRBJ2-7; D: .; size: .; DNA: TGTGCCAGCAGCGTAGATTCTGTAGCCCCCTACGAGCAGTACTTC; CDR3: CASSVDSVAPYEQYF
V: TRBV11-3; J: TRBJ2-2; D: .; size: .; DNA: TGTGCCAGCAGCATAAGCGCGAACACCGGGGAGCTGTTTTTT; CDR3: CASSISANTGELFF
V: TRBV10-3; J: TRBJ1-3; D: .; size: .; DNA: TGTGCCATCGGGGCCGATCACTCTGGAAACACCATATATTTT; CDR3: CAIGADHSGNTIYF
V: TRBV7-6; J: TRBJ1-1; D: TRBD1; size: few; DNA: TGTGCCAGCAGCCCCTCCTCACAGGGGGGAGGAACTGAAGCTTTCTTT; CDR3: CASSPSSQGGGTEAFF
V: TRBV6-1; J: TRBJ2-7; D: TRBD2; size: .; DNA: TGCGGGACCGGGACTAGCGGTTACGAGCAGTACTTC; CDR3: CGTGTSGYEQYF
V: TRBV6-1; J: TRBJ1-2; D: .; size: few; DNA: TGTGCCAGCAGTGAACAGGGTGACTATGGCTACACCTTC; CDR3: CASSEQGDYGYTF
V: TRBV7-3; J: TRBJ2-2; D: TRBD2; size: once; DNA: TGTGCCAGCAGCGCCCTTGGGCTAGCGGGAGGCGCCGGGGAGCTGTTTTTT; CDR3: CASSALGLAGGAGELFF
V: TRBV24-1; J: TRBJ1-5; D: .; size: .; DNA: TGTGCCACCAGTGACTCGAGCCGGGGGTACAATCAGCCCCAGCATTTT; CDR3: CATSDSSRGYNQPQHF